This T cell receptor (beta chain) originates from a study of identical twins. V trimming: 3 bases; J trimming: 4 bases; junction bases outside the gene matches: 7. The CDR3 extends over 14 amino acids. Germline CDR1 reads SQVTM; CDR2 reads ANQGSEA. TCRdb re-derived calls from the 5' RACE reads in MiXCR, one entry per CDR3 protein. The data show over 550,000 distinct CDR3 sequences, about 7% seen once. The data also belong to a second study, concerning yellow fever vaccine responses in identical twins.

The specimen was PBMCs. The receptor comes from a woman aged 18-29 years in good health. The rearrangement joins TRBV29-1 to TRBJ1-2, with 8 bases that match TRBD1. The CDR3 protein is CSVDRTGRSYGYTF. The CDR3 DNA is TGCAGCGTTGACCGGACAGGGAGAAGCTATGGCTACACCTTC.